This T cell receptor beta chain was recovered during a study of cytomegalovirus exposure and HLA in healthy donors. In this sample, this clone turned up once. The antigen remains unidentified. The study ran its PCR with 60 Vbeta and 13 Jbeta primers. Only in-frame clones appear in the TCRdb table, and some are missing; sequencing was by immunoSEQ multiplex PCR. The sample includes about 130,000 clones, approximately 85% of them seen just once. Study outcomes and limitations: The study labeled about 160 TCR beta chains cytomegalovirus-associated.

This receptor was obtained from a boy younger than 18 in good health and CMV-seronegative. Input material: PBMCs.

The CDR3 nucleotides read TGTGCCAGCAGCCCGGGACAGGAGGGCACAGATACGCAGTATTTT. Translated: CASSPGQEGTDTQYF. The rearrangement joins TRBV11-2 to TRBJ2-3; 8 bases align to TRBD1. The junction had 5 bases not matched to a gene; V was cut back by 5 bases and J by 1 base. This CDR3 region has 15 residues. Germline V gene sequence: CDR1 SGHAT, CDR2 FQNNGV.